The 27 T cell receptor beta chains below all came from one sample that was sequenced in a study of T-cell memory formation after mild COVID-19. TCRdb fed the 5' RACE reads into MiXCR, producing one record per CDR3 protein. The sample lists about 140,000 distinct CDR3 sequences, approximately 25% occurring once. Sample: PBMCs or a T cell subset sorted from them (not recorded which). The receptors come from an adult woman who had mild COVID-19 (a few samples of this study predate the infection). Cell type and time point are not known.

The V and J genes are TRBV5-1 and TRBJ2-2; D possibly corresponds to TRBD1 (5 bases). The CDR3 spans 15 residues. The germline V gene encodes CDR1 SGHRS and CDR2 YFSETQ. Trimming cost V 4 bases and J 7 bases, with 17 bases left between them. CDR3 region: CASSPMGWGGGELFF. CDR3 sequence (DNA): TGCGCCAGCAGCCCAATGGGTTGGGGCGGCGGGGAGCTGTTTTTT.

This clonotype showed up just a few times. The rearrangement links TRBV9 to TRBJ2-1; possible D gene TRBD2, 6 bases. V was clipped by 3 bases and J by 8 bases, with 18 bases between them. The germline V gene encodes CDR1 SGDLS and CDR2 YYNGEE. The CDR3 runs to 15 residues. In DNA, the CDR3 is TGTGCCAGCAGCGCGGGAGTGGGTAGCAACCATGAGCAGTTCTTC. Amino acids: CASSAGVGSNHEQFF.

This clonotype was counted a few times. The gene calls are TRBV30 and TRBJ2-1, with a weak D call TRBD2 (6 bases). The CDR3 is 13 residues long. Germline lookup yields CDR1 GTSNPN and CDR2 SVGIG (reference sequence). V was pared by 2 bases and J by 5 bases, with 10 bases between. CDR3 in amino acids: CAWSPRGNNEQFF. CDR3 coding DNA: TGTGCCTGGAGTCCCCGGGGGAACAATGAGCAGTTCTTC.

This clonotype has only a few counts. The chain carries TRBV5-6 and TRBJ2-1; D is possibly TRBD2 (5 bases). Between the trimmed V and J ends, which lost 1 base and 10 bases, there was a span of 15 bases. This CDR3 has 14 amino acids. Germline CDR1 is SGHDT and CDR2 is YYEEEE. The CDR3: CASSLTASPWEQFF. The CDR3 nucleotides read TGTGCCAGCAGCTTGACAGCTAGCCCCTGGGAGCAGTTCTTC.

Here the CDR3 DNA reads TGTGCCAGCAGCTTAGACGGGAGGCCCTCCTACGAGCAGTACTTC. It codes for CASSLDGRPSYEQYF. This chain uses TRBV11-3 with TRBJ2-7, with 7 bases matching TRBD2. Germline CDR1 is SGHNT and CDR2 is YENEEA. The junction had 2 bases not matched to a gene; V was cut back by 0 bases and J by 0 bases. CDR3 size: 15 residues.

This clonotype was picked up a small number of times. The chain combines TRBV20-1 with TRBJ2-3, with 8 bases identical to TRBD2. The V gene's germline CDR1 is DFQATT and CDR2 SNEGSKA (reference sequence). This CDR3 contains 12 residues. With V trimmed by 3 bases and J by 4 bases, 0 bases remained unmatched. The CDR3 bases are TGCAGTGCTAGCGGGGGGGCAGATACGCAGTATTTT. Amino acid sequence: CSASGGADTQYF.

This chain connects TRBV4-1 to TRBJ2-1; 10 bases line up with TRBD2. Germline V gene sequence: CDR1 MGHRA, CDR2 YSYEKL. The CDR3 sequence is 15 residues long. V lost 4 bases to trimming and J lost 6 bases; unmatched junction nucleotides: 6. The DNA for the CDR3 is TGCGCCAGCAGCCCGAGCGGGGGGGCCCTCAATGAGCAGTTCTTC. It codes for CASSPSGGALNEQFF.

J is TRBJ2-7 and V is TRBV5-6; a possible D gene is TRBD1 (6 bases). Germline-derived CDR1 and CDR2 are SGHDT and YYEEEE. Trimming took off 1 base at V and 3 bases at J, with 14 bases between the two ends. This CDR3 comprises 15 residues. The CDR3 region is CASSLMSGVLYEQYF. The CDR3 DNA sequence: TGTGCCAGCAGCTTGATGTCAGGGGTGCTCTACGAGCAGTACTTC.

In its sample, this clonotype is medium-sized. The chain has TRBV12-3 or TRBV12-4 and TRBJ2-3; 10 bases are shared with TRBD2. V lost 5 bases to trimming and J lost 5 bases; unmatched junction nucleotides: 7. The CDR3 loop spans 15 amino acids. As DNA, the CDR3 is TGTGCCAGCAGTACAGCGGGAGGGAAGGGAGATACGCAGTATTTT. It is translated as CASSTAGGKGDTQYF.

The chain recombines TRBV29-1 with TRBJ2-3; either TRBD1 or TRBD2 may supply D (5 bases each). CDR1 and CDR2 (germline): SQVTM, ANQGSEA. The CDR3 has 14 amino acids. The V end lost 6 bases, the J end lost 0 bases, and 13 bases lay between the germline ends. The DNA for the CDR3 is TGCAGCGTCGGGACGAGAATAAGCACAGATACGCAGTATTTT. Its protein is CSVGTRISTDTQYF.

The chain recombines TRBV20-1 with TRBJ1-3, with 7 bases aligning to TRBD1. V shed 0 bases and J 0 bases; nucleotides not matched to a gene: 5. CDR3 length equals 16 residues. Germline V lookup: CDR1 DFQATT, CDR2 SNEGSKA (reference sequence). CDR3 residues: CSARDRGSSSGNTIYF. Here the CDR3 DNA reads TGCAGTGCTAGAGACAGGGGGTCCAGCTCTGGAAACACCATATATTTT.

This sequence joins TRBV29-1 and TRBJ1-1, with TRBD1 matching 7 bases. This CDR3 spans 13 amino acids. Germline CDR1 reads SQVTM; CDR2 reads ANQGSEA. Trimming removed 3 bases from V and 1 base from J; junction bases left unmatched: 2. DNA of the CDR3: TGCAGCGTTGACGAGGGGGCGAACACTGAAGCTTTCTTT. It translates to CSVDEGANTEAFF.

This clonotype was recorded a few times. V and J are TRBV12-3 or TRBV12-4 and TRBJ2-7; D not resolved. The length of the CDR3 is 13 residues. V was trimmed by 2 bases and J by 0 bases, leaving 5 bases between them. The chain's CDR3 is CASSLHSSYEQYF. Here the CDR3 DNA reads TGTGCCAGCAGTTTACACAGCTCCTACGAGCAGTACTTC.

In DNA form, the CDR3 reads TGTGCCAGTAGCCTTGGGGCCCAGTACTTC. It codes for CASSLGAQYF. V and J are TRBV7-6 and TRBJ2-5, with D uncertain. Germline lookup yields CDR1 SGHVS and CDR2 FNYEAQ. V was pared by 9 bases and J by 9 bases, with 11 bases between. There are 10 residues in the CDR3.

This clonotype was counted a few times. The V gene is TRBV4-3, the J gene TRBJ2-7; the match to TRBD2 covers 10 bases. The germline gives CDR1 LGHNA, CDR2 YSLEER. V shed 0 bases, J shed 3 bases, and the junction held 8 bases outside the gene matches. The CDR3 length is 17 residues. CDR3 nucleotide sequence: TGCGCCAGCAGCCAAGATACTAGCGGGATAGCTAACTACGAGCAGTACTTC. It specifies CASSQDTSGIANYEQYF.

The rearrangement uses TRBV5-5 and TRBJ2-7; TRBD2 matches 13 bases. Germline trimming cut 3 bases from V and 2 bases from J; bases unmatched to any gene: 2. Germline-derived CDR1 and CDR2 are SGHKS and YYEKEE (reference sequence). CDR3 size: 15 residues. The CDR3 region has the DNA TGTGCCAGCAGCTGGACTAGCGGGGGAGCCTACGAGCAGTACTTC. Residues: CASSWTSGGAYEQYF.

This sequence joins TRBV6-5 and TRBJ2-5; D remains unclear. CDR3 size: 15 residues. Germline lookup yields CDR1 MNHEY and CDR2 SVGAGI. The germline V and J ends were trimmed by 5 bases and 4 bases, with 17 bases remaining between them. The CDR3 nucleotides read TGTGCCAGCAGTCCCGCGAGTAGCCCAACAGAGACCCAGTACTTC. Translation: CASSPASSPTETQYF.

This clonotype was recorded a few times. The chain combines TRBV29-1 with TRBJ2-1; 14 bases agree with TRBD2. The CDR3 is made up of 14 amino acids. With V trimmed by 4 bases and J by 9 bases, 5 bases remained unmatched. Germline assignment: CDR1 SQVTM and CDR2 ANQGSEA. DNA for the CDR3: TGCAGCGTTGTAGGACTAGCGGGAGGAGCTGAGCAGTTCTTC. Amino acids: CSVVGLAGGAEQFF.

This chain connects TRBV9 to TRBJ2-2; tentatively, D is TRBD1 (5 bases). V was trimmed by 5 bases and J by 4 bases, leaving 9 bases between them. The CDR3 extends over 13 amino acids. In germline, CDR1 is SGDLS, CDR2 YYNGEE. The CDR3 loop is CASRTTGTGELFF. The CDR3 coding sequence is TGTGCCAGCAGGACCACAGGCACCGGGGAGCTGTTTTTT.

The genes are TRBV2 and TRBJ2-3; TRBD2 aligns across 14 bases. Germline trimming cut 6 bases from V and 2 bases from J; bases unmatched to any gene: 1. The CDR3 consists of 15 residues. Looked up from germline, CDR1 is SNHLY and CDR2 is FYNNEI. The CDR3 DNA reads TGTGCCAGCAGGGGACTAGCGGGGGTCACAGATACGCAGTATTTT. Residues: CASRGLAGVTDTQYF. Full variable domain (outside the CDR3, taken from reference TRBV2 and TRBJ2-3): EPEVTQTPSHQVTQMGQEVILRCVPISNHLYFYWYRQILGQKVEFLVSFYNNEISEKSEIFDDQFSVERPDGSNFTLKIRSTKLEDSAMYFCASRGLAGVTDTQYFGPGTRLTVL.

The chain couples TRBV15 to TRBJ2-1; 12 nucleotides agree with TRBD2. The CDR3 is 16 residues long. The germline CDR1 and CDR2 sequences are LNHNV and YYDKDF (reference sequence). V gave up 5 bases and J gave up 2 bases; unmatched junction bases: 4. CDR3 loop: CATSAPSGGAYNEQFF. The CDR3, as DNA: TGTGCCACCAGCGCCCCTAGCGGGGGGGCCTACAATGAGCAGTTCTTC.

The chain is built from TRBV9 and TRBJ1-6; possibly TRBD1 for D (6 bases). Germline V CDR1 and CDR2: SGDLS, YYNGEE. CDR3 length: 14 amino acids. Trimming cost V 0 bases and J 7 bases, with 8 bases left between them. DNA of the CDR3: TGTGCCAGCAGCGTAGGGACAGCAAATTCACCCCTCCACTTT. Its translation is CASSVGTANSPLHF.

The chain uses TRBV7-9 and TRBJ1-1, with 8 bases matching TRBD1. The V segment lost 1 base and the J segment 1 base; nucleotides outside the gene matches: 8. The germline V gene encodes CDR1 SEHNR and CDR2 FQNEAQ (reference sequence). The CDR3 loop spans 17 amino acids. The chain's CDR3 is CASSLDPQGAENTEAFF. The CDR3 DNA sequence: TGTGCCAGCAGCTTAGATCCCCAGGGGGCAGAGAACACTGAAGCTTTCTTT.

This clonotype was counted a few times. The genes are TRBV4-1 and TRBJ2-5; D possibly matches TRBD1 or TRBD2 (5 bases each). CDR1 and CDR2 from the germline V gene are MGHRA and YSYEKL. The CDR3 loop spans 14 amino acids. The germline V and J ends were trimmed by 2 bases and 5 bases, with 12 bases remaining between them. Here the CDR3 DNA reads TGCGCCAGCAGCCAACAAGGGACGGGGGAGACCCAGTACTTC. This translates into CASSQQGTGETQYF.

This clonotype came up many times. V usage is TRBV28 and J usage is TRBJ2-3, with 8 bases fitting TRBD2. The junction had 1 base not matched to a gene; V was cut back by 2 bases and J by 6 bases. The CDR3 is 13 residues long. Germline assignment: CDR1 MDHEN and CDR2 SYDVKM. The CDR3, as DNA: TGTGCCAGCAGTTTAACGGGAGGGGATACGCAGTATTTT. Translating gives CASSLTGGDTQYF.

Written as DNA, the CDR3 is TGTGCCAGCAGCGCCTTAGGAGGCACAGATACGCAGTATTTT. Amino acids: CASSALGGTDTQYF. This chain connects TRBV7-3 to TRBJ2-3; no firm D call. Between the trimmed V and J ends, which lost 5 bases and 1 base, there was a span of 10 bases. The CDR3 sequence is 14 residues long. CDR1 SGHTA and CDR2 FQGTGA come from the germline V gene.

This chain connects TRBV27 to TRBJ1-2; TRBD1 might be the D (5 bases). Trimming pared 1 base from V and 6 bases from J, leaving 12 bases between. CDR3 length equals 14 residues. Germline V gives CDR1 MNHEY, CDR2 SMNVEV (reference sequence). The CDR3 region is CASSLLPGGHGYTF. CDR3 sequence (DNA): TGTGCCAGCAGTTTATTACCCGGGGGACATGGCTACACCTTC.